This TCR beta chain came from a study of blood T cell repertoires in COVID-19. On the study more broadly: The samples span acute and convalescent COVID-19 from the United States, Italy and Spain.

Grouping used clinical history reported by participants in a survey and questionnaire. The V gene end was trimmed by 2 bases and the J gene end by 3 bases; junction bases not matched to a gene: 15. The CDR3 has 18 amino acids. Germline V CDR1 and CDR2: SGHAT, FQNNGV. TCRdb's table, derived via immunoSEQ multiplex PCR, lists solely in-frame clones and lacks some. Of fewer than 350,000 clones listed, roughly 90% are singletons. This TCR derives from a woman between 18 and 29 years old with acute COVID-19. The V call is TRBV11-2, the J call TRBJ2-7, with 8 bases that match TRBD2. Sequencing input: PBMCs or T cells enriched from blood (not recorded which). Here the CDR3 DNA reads TGTGCCAGCAGCTTAACATCGGGGGGGCAGGGCGGTCGCTACGAGCAGTACTTC. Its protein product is CASSLTSGGQGGRYEQYF.